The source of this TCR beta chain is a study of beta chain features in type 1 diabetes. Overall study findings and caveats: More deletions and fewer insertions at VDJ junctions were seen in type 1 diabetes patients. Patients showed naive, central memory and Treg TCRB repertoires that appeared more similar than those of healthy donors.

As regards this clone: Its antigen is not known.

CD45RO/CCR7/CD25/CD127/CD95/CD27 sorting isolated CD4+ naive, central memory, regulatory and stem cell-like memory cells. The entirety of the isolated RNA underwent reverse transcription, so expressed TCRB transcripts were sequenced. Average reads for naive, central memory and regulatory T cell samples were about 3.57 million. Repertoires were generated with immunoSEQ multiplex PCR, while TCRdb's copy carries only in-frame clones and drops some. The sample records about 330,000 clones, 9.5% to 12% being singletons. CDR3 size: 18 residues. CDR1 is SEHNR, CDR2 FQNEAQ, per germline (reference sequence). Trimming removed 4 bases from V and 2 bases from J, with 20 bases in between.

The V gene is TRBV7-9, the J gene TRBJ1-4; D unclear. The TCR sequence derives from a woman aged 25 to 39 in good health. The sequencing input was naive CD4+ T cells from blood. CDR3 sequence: CASSSSIAGVSTNEKLFF. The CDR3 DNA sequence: TGTGCCAGCAGCTCGTCAATCGCGGGAGTCTCGACTAATGAAAAACTGTTTTTT.